This T cell receptor beta chain was observed in a study of T cell responses to AZD1222 COVID-19 vaccine. Study-wide findings and caveats: An increase in Spike-specific TCR breadth and depth was observed after two AZD1222 doses. No repertoire was sampled before or during the peak T cell response, only after it.

V was cut by 4 bases and J by 4 bases, with 16 bases left in between. This CDR3 spans 15 amino acids. Germline V lookup: CDR1 MNHEY, CDR2 SMNVEV (reference sequence). Concerning this clone itself: Its antigen is not known.

The protocol was immunoSEQ multiplex PCR, while the TCRdb copy is restricted to in-frame clones and leaves out a portion. The profile shows some 90,000 clones, 87% of them singletons. The TCR sequence derives from an adult in good health. The chain links TRBV27 to TRBJ1-1; D ambiguous. The starting material was peripheral blood, obtained on day 0 of AZD1222 vaccination. CDR3 protein: CASSSGWYGFTEAFF. In nucleotides, the CDR3 is TGTGCCAGCAGTTCAGGCTGGTACGGCTTCACTGAAGCTTTCTTT.